The entry that follows covers one T cell receptor (beta chain) sequence. It has no known antigen specificity. The input lacks base qualities; no much larger clone sits a single base away. CDR1 and CDR2 are drawn from the germline V gene (reference sequence): SGHAT, FQDESV. V and J lose 5 bases and 4 bases, and a span of 14 bases separates them. The cysteine opens and the phenylalanine closes a CDR3 of 14 amino acids. Only CDR3 DNA remains: 42 bases, in frame from the first base. The data derive from a study of T-cell memory formation after mild COVID-19 (dated by TCRdb to 2020 to 2022). Broadly, across the study: TCR sequence clusters from the two donors were largely donor specific. The cohort comprised two young, previously healthy adult volunteers, one female and one male. Longitudinal TCRalpha and TCRbeta repertoire sequencing tracked T-cell clones expanding and contracting after mild COVID-19 in a couple of donors. Study-wide findings and limitations: Contracting CD4+ clones turned up mainly in the CM and EM memory subsets, whereas EMRA was where CD8+ clones were enriched. Clones that contracted from day 15 to 85 showed balanced CD4/CD8 phenotypes, whereas a second wave of clones that expanded from day 15 to 37 leaned towards CD4+. SARS-CoV-2 specificity of the second-wave clones peaking on day 37 was not confirmed. Some responding clones were detected in pre-infection memory, suggesting pre-existing cross-reactive memory T cells joined the SARS-CoV-2 response. Only two mild cases were covered in the study, and larger cohorts including severe cases with pre-infection samples were considered necessary.

PBMCs were isolated by Ficoll-Paque density gradient centrifugation. Instrument used: Illumina NovaSeq 6000. TCRalpha and TCRbeta cDNA libraries were constructed by 5'RACE with constant-segment primers, with sample barcodes and unique molecular identifiers being introduced. Trizol reagent was used to extract RNA from every sample. The libraries were amplified in two PCR steps, and the second step added a second sample barcode and Illumina TruSeq adapters. The libraries were sequenced on an Illumina NovaSeq using 2 x 150 bp paired-end reads. The study's own analysis went as follows. Reads were demultiplexed and collapsed into UMI-guided consensus sequences with migec v1.2.7. With mixcr v2.1.11, UMI consensuses were aligned to TRA and TRB V and J templates and assembled into clonotypes. A clonotype was counted as expanded or contracted only if both edgeR and NoisET called the change significant, with noise models trained on biological replicates. edgeR calls used a false discovery rate-adjusted p below 0.01 and a log2 fold-change threshold of 1. PCA with hierarchical clustering of max-normalized trajectories of the 1000 most abundant clonotypes was used as exploratory dynamics analysis. Each responding clone was given a CD4 or CD8 phenotype based on the CD4+ and CD8+ repertoires, which had been sequenced separately. TCRdb cleaned the public reads at Q25 with fastp, built clones with MiXCR and kept in-frame beta chains. Rows matching on CDR3 protein sequence are summarized as one entry with the most common DNA and genes. These V and J calls rely on TCRdb rather than the paper's analysis. The table for this sample lists 250,000 to 350,000 distinct CDR3 sequences; around 15% of them were counted only once. The ten most abundant clones make up roughly 20% of the sample.

The source of this sequence is a man aged 18-30 years who had mild COVID-19 (a few samples of this study predate the infection). The sample titles of this study are shuffled in the database, so cell type and time point are left out; the donor was told from shared clones. The sequenced material came from PBMCs or a T cell subset sorted from them (not recorded which). This receptor chain uses TRBV11-1 and TRBJ1-1; a tentative D match to TRBD1 spans 6 bases. The nucleotide sequence is given as TGTGCCAGCAGCAGACAGGTTGTGGGCACTGAAGCTTTCTTT. It specifies CASSRQVVGTEAFF.